A single TCR beta chain is shown here with its context. Its antigen remains undetermined. No much larger clone is present one base from it, and per-base qualities are unavailable. The record originates from a study of blood T cells in healthy people across ages (dated by TCRdb to about 2015). For the wider study: In model experiments, template switching captured about one uniquely barcoded TCR beta cDNA molecule for every two T cells. Four age groups were formed from the donors: young (average 16 years), middle-aged (around 41), aged (about 62) and long-lived (roughly 88). Using the same blood draw, the study looked at two additional independent replicas of 1 million unique cDNA reads for two donors, one aged 18 to 30 and the other aged 80 or older. Donors of different ages were randomly distributed across sequencing lanes to avoid experimental bias. The study measured age-related changes in TCR beta repertoire diversity using deep sequencing normalized with unique cDNA molecular identifiers. Summary of the overall study and its limitations: The percentage of naive T cells measured by flow cytometry correlated strongly with observed TCR beta diversity. Because the CMV infection status of the donors was unknown, age-related changes in expanded clonotypes may potentially have been confounded. Compared with the aged group, the long-lived group had more naive CD4+ T cells, fewer expanded clones and increased TCR diversity, suggesting age selection. Bulk unsorted PBMC profiling prevented conclusive comparison of naive and antigen-experienced compartments. As age increased, observed TCR beta diversity per million T cells dropped in a roughly linear way, and a significant reduction was already evident by age 40. Estimates of total diversity based on one million sequenced T cells were regarded as lower bounds and as underestimates.

The CDR3 starts with the cysteine, ends with the phenylalanine, and has 15 residues. Only the CDR3 DNA stays, 45 bases, in frame from base 1. Trimmed from V: 2 bases; trimmed from J: 4 bases; junction bases lacking a gene match: 5. CDR1 SGDLS and CDR2 YYNGEE are derived from the germline V gene. The method was 5' RACE. TCRdb lists the instrument as Illumina HiSeq 2500. A second PCR of 7 to 11 cycles was run with a J-beta primer mix and a sample-barcoded 5' primer. A template-switch 5' adaptor carrying 12 random nucleotides introduced a unique molecular identifier onto each TCR beta cDNA molecule. Each sample yielded at least 3 million CDR3-containing paired-end reads. All of the RNA was converted into first-strand cDNA using the Mint cDNA synthesis kit, with a TRBC-specific oligonucleotide serving as the primer. Following uracil-DNA glycosylase treatment, a first 18-cycle PCR with universal primers M1SS and BC2_uni_R was performed on all cDNA. The study's own analysis went as follows. For normalization, 1 million high-quality reads were randomly selected from each sample, with every read carrying a distinct molecular identifier. Reads sharing molecular identifiers were discarded rather than binned into consensus sequences. MiTCR, run with a Q25 quality threshold and the strictest error-elimination algorithm, handled CDR3 identification, clonotype clustering and error correction. A nonparametric unseen species model with Euler transformation was used to estimate a lower bound on total TCR beta diversity. TCRdb reanalyzed the raw reads on its own, using fastp at Q25 for trimming and MiXCR for clone calling, and kept in-frame beta chains. Each record represents a unique CDR3 protein, reported with the most common genes and DNA among its rows. TCRdb's processing, not the authors', yielded these V and J calls. The sample records approximately 1,000,000 distinct CDR3 sequences, less than 45% of which are singletons. Jointly, the top ten make up under 15% of the sample.

Systemically healthy Caucasian individuals from Russia, around 39 in total and aged about 6 to 90 years, were included as donors. Ten milliliters of peripheral blood were collected from each donor into EDTA-treated Vacutainer tubes. Ficoll-Paque density-gradient centrifugation was used to isolate PBMCs, with at least 6 million per sample. Trizol reagent was used to extract total RNA from the PBMCs, yielding at least 6 micrograms per sample. For every donor, flow cytometry on a PBMC aliquot measured the percentage of naive CD45RAhigh/CD27high T cells. The V gene is TRBV9 and the J gene is TRBJ2-3; TRBD2 aligns with 9 central bases. Source material: blood. The clonotype originates from a man aged 18 to 30 in good health. The sequenced DNA is TGTGCCAGCAGCGTGGGACTAGCTGAACCAGATACGCAGTATTTT. Translated, this is CASSVGLAEPDTQYF.